This TCR beta chain stems from a study of blood T cells in healthy people across ages. PCR was performed a second time for roughly 6 to 12 cycles using a sample-barcoded 5' primer and a J-beta primer mix. TCRdb re-called the 5' RACE reads with MiXCR, one entry per CDR3 protein. The top ten clones hold more than 15% of a sample with hundreds of thousands of distinct CDR3 sequences, under 30% of them seen once. This clonotype was observed at least ten times. Germline CDR1 DFQATT, CDR2 SNEGSKA (reference sequence). The CDR3 sequence is 14 residues long. The ends lost 3 bases at V and 3 bases at J; junction bases unmatched: 8.

The chain links TRBV20-1 to TRBJ2-7; 7 bases line up with TRBD1. The TCR originated in a woman older than 75 in good health. Sequencing was done on a sample of blood. The CDR3 spells CSARAGTADYEQYF. Written as DNA, the CDR3 is TGCAGTGCTAGGGCCGGGACAGCCGACTACGAGCAGTACTTC.